This T cell receptor (beta chain) appears in the sequencing data of a study of cytomegalovirus exposure and HLA in healthy donors. V trimming: 5 bases; J trimming: 4 bases; junction bases outside the gene matches: 4. Germline CDR1 and CDR2: WSHSY and SAAADI. The CDR3 extends over 13 amino acids. About this clone itself: Its specificity is not known.

Study-wide results and limits: Over 150 TCR beta chains were listed as cytomegalovirus-associated. With later analysis, a missense DCLRE1C variant became linked to TCR beta V- and J-gene trimming.

It was with 60 Vbeta and 13 Jbeta primers that the PCR ran. Using immunoSEQ multiplex PCR, the repertoire was profiled, and TCRdb retains in-frame clones only, with some absent. The sample consists of under 130,000 clones, roughly 78% of them appearing once. What was sequenced was PBMCs. The receptor was isolated from a middle-aged woman in good health and CMV-seronegative. This chain connects TRBV10-2 to TRBJ1-2, with TRBD1 matching over 7 bases. The CDR3 sequence: CASSPGQAYGYTF. The CDR3 DNA follows: TGCGCCAGCAGTCCTGGACAGGCCTATGGCTACACCTTC.